One sample yielded the 2 T cell receptor beta chains listed below, sequenced in a study of blood T cell repertoires in COVID-19. The data were produced by immunoSEQ multiplex PCR, yet TCRdb's version contains in-frame clones alone and is incomplete. The table has about 150,000 clones, about 80% seen once. Sequencing was done on a sample of peripheral blood. These receptors originate from a man aged 55 to 70 with acute or convalescent COVID-19.

V usage is TRBV24-1 and J usage is TRBJ2-2, with TRBD2 matching 7 bases. The CDR3 contains 16 residues. The germline V gene has CDR1 KGHDR and CDR2 SFDVKD. V was clipped by 4 bases and J by 7 bases; unmatched bases: 11. CDR3 sequence reads: CATSDPRRGRYGELFF. Written as DNA, the CDR3 is TGTGCCACCAGTGACCCCCGGCGGGGGAGATACGGGGAGCTGTTTTTT.

The sample holds one count of this clone. The CDR3 nucleotides are TGTGCCAGCAGCTTGCAACCTAGCGGAGTTGGCGCAGATACGCAGTATTTT. It yields the protein CASSLQPSGVGADTQYF. V and J are TRBV7-3 and TRBJ2-3; TRBD2 matches at 7 bases. The germline gives CDR1 SGHTA, CDR2 FQGTGA. The CDR3 loop spans 17 amino acids. After removal of 3 bases from V and 4 bases from J, the junction contained 13 bases not matched to a gene.